This paragraph covers one TCR beta chain sequence. The antigen this receptor binds is unknown. Base quality data are lacking; no much larger clone is found one base away. The library was prepared using the immunoSEQ multiplex PCR assay. RNA was extracted from all samples and reverse transcribed into cDNA, which served as template for TCR sequencing. SuperScript III was used for first-strand cDNA synthesis, primed with a 2:1 mix of oligo-dT and random hexamers. A synthetic immune receptor repertoire was used to assess amplification bias, and residual bias was removed computationally. The published analysis was carried out like this. Raw reads were preprocessed to remove errors, and CDR3 was defined by IMGT conventions from the conserved cysteine to phenylalanine. To get clonality, Shannon entropy was normalized by log2 of the number of productive unique TCRs and the result was subtracted from 1. CD4 or CD8 identity of scalp clones was inferred by cross-referencing scalp TCRbeta sequences with sorted blood CD4 and CD8 repertoires. In its TCRdb copy, this immuneACCESS table keeps in-frame sequences only and misses some clones. Where compared with another copy, unresolved V genes explain less than half of these, and the others have no known cause. That table gives V, J and clone size, and the DNA gave D and trimming. A total of approximately 210,000 clones appear in this sample, 45% to 75% of them only once. The top ten clonotypes cover 3% to 3.5% of the sample.

The time point label on this specimen signifies: roughly 27 days on oral tofacitinib. According to the study, the label for this sample's treatment or condition signals: oral pan-JAK inhibitor, 5-10 mg twice daily. Lesional scalp punch biopsies and peripheral blood were obtained from alopecia areata patients. After PBMCs were isolated by density centrifugation and stained for CD3, CD4 and CD8, a FACSAria was used to sort CD4+ and CD8+ T cells. These data belong to a study of CD8+ T cells in alopecia areata (dated by TCRdb to 2016 to 2018). In the study overall: Treated patients were enrolled in an open-label pilot trial of oral tofacitinib at 5 to 10 mg twice daily for moderate-to-severe alopecia areata. Tofacitinib was given for 6 to 18 months, followed by 6 months of follow-up off drug to assess delayed response and recurrence. Disease severity in treated patients was measured with the SALT score, which quantifies the percentage of affected scalp surface area. To study T cell clonal expansion in alopecia areata, the researchers applied high-throughput TCRbeta sequencing to both the C3H/HeJ mouse model and human patients. Scalp tissue and sorted CD4+ and CD8+ peripheral blood T cells from patchy and totalis/universalis alopecia areata patients and from healthy controls were covered by human TCRbeta sequencing. Biopsies were taken from tofacitinib-treated patients at baseline and again at 4 and 24 weeks into treatment, and several of those patients also had a later scalp biopsy. Clonality in the scalp was compared among normal scalp (n=4), patchy alopecia areata scalp (n=8), and alopecia totalis/universalis scalp (n=8). RNA was obtained with the PAXgene miRNA kit for fixed scalp, the miRNeasy kit for PBMCs, and the RNeasy kit for mouse skin. TCRbeta CDR3 regions were amplified by immunoSEQ multiplex PCR using 35 Vbeta forward and 13 Jbeta reverse primers. Summary of the overall study and its limitations: Because the treated cohort was small and had just a single nonresponder, larger studies are needed to establish links between baseline CD8+ expansion and response. Compared with normal scalp, lesional scalp had higher clonality and more expanded CD8+ clones, particularly in alopecia totalis/universalis, a pattern that suggests antigenic drive. Scalp TCR repertoire analysis is complicated because resident alphabeta T cells in normal human skin are also sequenced, whereas mouse skin is dominated by gammadelta T cells. Scalp clonality and the number of expanded CD8+ clones among the top 100 scalp clones were significantly decreased by tofacitinib. Shared TCR sequences between patients were less evident than in mice, which may be partly attributable to HLA diversity in the patient population. During tofacitinib treatment, many expanded lesional clones stuck around in both scalp and blood, and this persistence may partly explain why relapse happens after treatment is stopped.

Based on the germline V gene (reference sequence), the CDR1 and CDR2 sequences are SGHNT and YYREEE. V is pruned by 4 bases and J by 2 bases, leaving 10 bases of the junction without a gene match. The CDR3 runs 16 residues from the cysteine to the phenylalanine. The sequence is cut down to CDR3 DNA, 48 bases in frame from base 1. The source is a human donor with alopecia areata. The chain couples TRBV5-4 to TRBJ2-5; 8 central bases correspond to TRBD2. Sequenced here: CD4+ T cells sorted from blood, sampled at week 4, from a patient treated with tofacitinib. The DNA reads TGTGCCAGCAGCCCCCGAGTTAGCGGGGCGCAAGAGACCCAGTACTTC. Translated, it gives CASSPRVSGAQETQYF.